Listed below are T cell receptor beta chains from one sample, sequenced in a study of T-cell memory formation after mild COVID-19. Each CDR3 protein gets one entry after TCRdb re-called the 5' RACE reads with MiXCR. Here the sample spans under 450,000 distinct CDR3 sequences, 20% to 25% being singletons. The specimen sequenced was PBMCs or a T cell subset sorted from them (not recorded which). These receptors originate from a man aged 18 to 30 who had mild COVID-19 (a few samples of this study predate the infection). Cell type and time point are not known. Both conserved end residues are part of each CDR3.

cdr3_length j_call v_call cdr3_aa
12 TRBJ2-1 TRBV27 CASSLFGNEQFF
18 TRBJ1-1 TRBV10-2 CASSLWDRGILGWTEAFF
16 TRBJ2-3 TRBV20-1 CSARGVGGEGLDTQYF
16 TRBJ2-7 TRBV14 CASSQDVRDAYYEQYF
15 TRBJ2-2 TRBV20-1 CSGTSVGSDTGELFF
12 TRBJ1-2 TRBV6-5 CASKDPNYGYTF
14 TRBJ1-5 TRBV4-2 CASSQRTGNQPQHF
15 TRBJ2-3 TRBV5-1 CASSTGQGRTDTQYF
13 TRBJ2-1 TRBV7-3 CASSLNVGGEQFF
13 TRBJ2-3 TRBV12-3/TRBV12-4 CASSFSNTDTQYF
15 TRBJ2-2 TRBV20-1 CSARRQGADTGELFF